These 25 T cell receptor beta chains were sequenced from one sample in a study of blood T cell repertoires in COVID-19. Assay used: immunoSEQ multiplex PCR; TCRdb lists only in-frame clones, some missing. The table has roughly 250,000 clones, more than 75% seen once. Sequenced material: peripheral blood. The source is a woman in her fifties or sixties with active or convalescent COVID-19.

J is TRBJ2-2 and V is TRBV11-2; D is unclear. V was clipped by 1 base and J by 7 bases, with 7 bases between them. The germline CDR1 and CDR2 sequences are SGHAT and FQNNGV. The CDR3 runs to 13 residues. The CDR3 protein is CASSLVTGGELFF. In nucleotides, the CDR3 is TGTGCCAGCAGCTTAGTGACGGGCGGGGAGCTGTTTTTT.

This chain connects TRBV7-9 to TRBJ2-3; 7 bases align to TRBD1. Germline CDR1 is SEHNR and CDR2 is FQNEAQ (reference sequence). Germline trimming cut 1 base from V and 3 bases from J; bases unmatched to any gene: 4. The CDR3 has 15 residues. The DNA for the CDR3 is TGTGCCAGCAGCTTAGAAGGGACAGATACAGATACGCAGTATTTT. It codes for CASSLEGTDTDTQYF.

J is TRBJ2-5 and V is TRBV24-1, with 11 bases that match TRBD2. With V trimmed by 4 bases and J by 4 bases, 4 bases remained unmatched. The germline V gene encodes CDR1 KGHDR and CDR2 SFDVKD. The CDR3 contains 15 residues. CDR3 loop: CATSEPTSGGETQYF. CDR3 sequence (DNA): TGTGCCACCAGTGAACCAACTAGCGGGGGAGAGACCCAGTACTTC.

This clone was observed a handful of times. J is TRBJ1-2 and V is TRBV5-6, with TRBD1 identical over 8 bases. This CDR3 contains 17 residues. Germline values: CDR1 SGHDT, CDR2 YYEEEE. The ends lost 0 bases at V and 3 bases at J; junction bases unmatched: 10. The CDR3 DNA follows: TGTGCCAGCAGCTTGGGGGCCACAGGGGGGACCTACTATGGCTACACCTTC. Protein product: CASSLGATGGTYYGYTF.

This rearrangement joins TRBV3-1 (or the pseudogene TRBV3-2) to TRBJ2-7, with 8 bases that match TRBD2. Germline V gene sequence: CDR1 LGHDT, CDR2 YNNKEL (reference sequence). V was pared by 1 base and J by 5 bases, with 13 bases of the junction left unmatched. CDR3 length equals 17 residues. In DNA form, the CDR3 reads TGTGCCAGCAGCCAAGCTTCACCGCGGGGGGAGCACAACGAGCAGTACTTC. Its translation is CASSQASPRGEHNEQYF.

V usage is TRBV7-9 and J usage is TRBJ1-4; the D gene is possibly TRBD1 (5 bases). Germline CDR1 reads SEHNR; CDR2 reads FQNEAQ (reference sequence). The length of the CDR3 is 16 residues. V dropped 5 bases and J dropped 7 bases, with 20 bases sitting between them. The CDR3 sequence is CASSPRQGRDGEKLFF. The DNA of the CDR3 is TGTGCCAGCAGCCCCCGCCAGGGCAGGGATGGTGAAAAACTGTTTTTT.

J is TRBJ1-1 and V is TRBV6-5, with 7 bases lining up with TRBD1. This CDR3 comprises 15 residues. V lost 0 bases and J lost 1; bases outside the gene matches: 2. Germline CDR1 MNHEY, CDR2 SVGAGI. In DNA, the CDR3 is TGTGCCAGCAGTTACTCAGCAGGGGGGAACACTGAAGCTTTCTTT. Translating it yields CASSYSAGGNTEAFF.

The chain is built from TRBV4-2 and TRBJ1-1; 9 bases are a match to TRBD1. CDR3 size: 14 residues. The V and J ends lost 5 bases and 3 bases, in that order; junction bases with no gene match: 4. CDR1 LGHNA and CDR2 YNFKEQ come from the germline V gene. The DNA for the CDR3 is TGTGCCAGCAGCACACAGGGGGCGGACACTGAAGCTTTCTTT. Protein: CASSTQGADTEAFF.

The V gene is TRBV15, the J gene TRBJ1-6; 12 bases match TRBD1. Trimming removed 0 bases from V and 10 bases from J; junction bases left unmatched: 7. Germline values: CDR1 LNHNV, CDR2 YYDKDF (reference sequence). The CDR3 has 17 amino acids. The CDR3 DNA is TGTGCCACCAGCAGAGATCTTATTGGGACAGGGGGCTCACCCCTCCACTTT. This encodes CATSRDLIGTGGSPLHF.

The chain couples TRBV30 to TRBJ1-3; D unresolved. From germline, CDR1 is GTSNPN and CDR2 SVGIG (reference sequence). With 7 bases removed from V and 4 bases from J, the gap between germline ends came to 14 bases. This CDR3 region has 13 residues. CDR3 sequence: CASDIFSGNTIYF. The CDR3 DNA is TGTGCCTCCGACATCTTCTCGGGAAACACCATATATTTT.

The chain recombines TRBV12-3 or TRBV12-4 with TRBJ1-3; D remains ambiguous. This CDR3 region has 13 residues. V was clipped by 5 bases and J by 4 bases, with 9 bases between them. The CDR3 region is CASSPSGGNTIYF. The CDR3 coding sequence is TGTGCCAGCAGTCCCTCGGGGGGAAACACCATATATTTT.

The CDR3, as DNA: TGCAGTGCTAGTGAGAGGGGGGGCGGGAATGGCTACACCTTC. Translated, it gives CSASERGGGNGYTF. The chain couples TRBV20-1 to TRBJ1-2, with D possibly being TRBD1 (6 bases). CDR3 length: 14 residues. Germline V gives CDR1 DFQATT, CDR2 SNEGSKA (reference sequence). The V end lost 3 bases, the J end lost 6 bases, and 17 bases lay between the germline ends.

For this clone: The junction and the germline gene differ at one end; a read error may be behind it. The V gene is TRBV14, the J gene TRBJ1-2, with 7 nucleotides matching TRBD1. CDR3 size: 16 residues. Per germline, CDR1 SGHDN and CDR2 FVKESK. CDR3 in DNA: TGTGCCAGCAGCCCCCGGACAGGACCTGTGGACTACGGCTACACCTTC. Translated, it gives CASSPRTGPVDYGYTF.

The chain employs TRBV24-1 and TRBJ2-3; the D gene is possibly TRBD2 (7 bases). Germline-derived CDR1 and CDR2 are KGHDR and SFDVKD. The CDR3 runs to 15 residues. The V gene lost 1 base and the J gene lost 7 bases, with 14 bases spanning the gap. CDR3 nucleotide sequence: TGTGCCACCAGTGATTTAGAGGGGGGGAAGCATACGCAGTATTTT. The encoded protein is CATSDLEGGKHTQYF.

The gene calls are TRBV6-2 or TRBV6-3 and TRBJ1-2; possible D gene TRBD1, 5 bases. The CDR3 contains 13 residues. V was trimmed by 2 bases and J by 8 bases, leaving 12 bases between them. The germline CDR1 and CDR2 sequences are MNHEY and SVGEGT. CDR3: CASSYAGPRGYTF. Written as DNA, the CDR3 is TGTGCCAGCAGTTACGCGGGACCACGAGGCTACACCTTC.

In DNA form, the CDR3 reads TGTGCCAGCAGCTTCCGACAGGGAGATAATTCACCCCTCCACTTT. Its translation is CASSFRQGDNSPLHF. The chain uses TRBV7-2 and TRBJ1-6; TRBD1 matches 7 bases. This CDR3 contains 15 residues. Germline V gives CDR1 SGHTA, CDR2 FQGNSA. The junction had 4 bases not matched to a gene; V was cut back by 3 bases and J by 5 bases.

The rearrangement uses TRBV18 and TRBJ2-1; 10 bases align to TRBD2. This CDR3 has 19 amino acids. The V gene's germline CDR1 is KGHSH and CDR2 LQKENI. V gave up 1 base and J gave up 0 bases; unmatched junction bases: 9. CDR3 sequence: CASSPRGLAGVSSYNEQFF. CDR3 sequence (DNA): TGTGCCAGCTCACCACGAGGTCTAGCGGGGGTTTCCTCCTACAATGAGCAGTTCTTC. The entire variable domain, with the rest obtained from reference TRBV18 and TRBJ2-1, is as follows: NAGVMQNPRHLVRRRGQEARLRCSPMKGHSHVYWYRQLPEEGLKFMVYLQKENIIDESGMPKERFSAEFPKEGPSILRIQQVVRGDSAAYFCASSPRGLAGVSSYNEQFFGPGTRLTVL.

The rearrangement links TRBV19 to TRBJ2-7; 13 positions agree with TRBD2. This CDR3 comprises 17 residues. CDR1 LNHDA and CDR2 SQIVND come from the germline V gene (reference sequence). The V segment lost 7 bases and the J segment 0 bases; nucleotides outside the gene matches: 9. CDR3 in amino acids: CASIGGTSGDDSYEQYF. DNA of the CDR3: TGTGCCAGTATAGGCGGGACTAGCGGGGACGACTCCTACGAGCAGTACTTC.

This chain uses TRBV10-3 with TRBJ2-7; 12 positions agree with TRBD1. Germline V lookup: CDR1 ENHRY, CDR2 SYGVKD. V gave up 5 bases and J gave up 5 bases; unmatched junction bases: 4. This CDR3 has 14 amino acids. CDR3 region: CAISRDRGLDEQYF. Written as DNA, the CDR3 is TGTGCCATCAGTCGGGACAGGGGGCTTGACGAGCAGTACTTC.

This rearrangement joins TRBV19 to TRBJ1-1; TRBD1 matches 7 bases. V gave up 8 bases and J gave up 4 bases; unmatched junction bases: 13. The CDR3 covers 15 residues. CDR1 and CDR2 (germline): LNHDA, SQIVND (reference sequence). The CDR3 region has the DNA TGTGCCAGTCCCGGGGCCAGGGGGGAGTTCACTGAAGCTTTCTTT. Its translation: CASPGARGEFTEAFF. Looking up the rest from reference TRBV19 and TRBJ1-1 gives the full variable domain: DGGITQSPKYLFRKEGQNVTLSCEQNLNHDAMYWYRQDPGQGLRLIYYSQIVNDFQKGDIAEGYSVSREKKESFPLTVTSAQKNPTAFYLCASPGARGEFTEAFFGQGTRLTVV.

CDR3 DNA sequence: TGTGCCAGCAGCCTGGACTTTCGCTCCTACAATGAGCAGTTCTTC. Amino acid sequence: CASSLDFRSYNEQFF. The chain couples TRBV6-5 to TRBJ2-1, with a tentative D call TRBD2 (5 bases). V shed 6 bases and J shed 0 bases, with 12 bases lying between them. The CDR3 loop spans 15 amino acids. CDR1 MNHEY and CDR2 SVGAGI come from the germline V gene.

The sample holds a few counts of this clone. The chain employs TRBV6-6 and TRBJ1-2; 8 positions match TRBD1. The germline gives CDR1 MNHNY, CDR2 SVGAGI (reference sequence). V was pared by 0 bases and J by 4 bases, with 4 bases of the junction left unmatched. The CDR3 extends over 15 amino acids. The CDR3: CASSYSQGASYGYTF. The DNA for the CDR3 is TGTGCCAGCAGTTACTCCCAGGGGGCCTCCTATGGCTACACCTTC.

The chain is built from TRBV7-8 and TRBJ2-7; 7 bases align to TRBD1. Losses at the gene ends were 4 bases for V and 0 bases for J; bases not matched to a gene: 0. Germline values: CDR1 SGHVS, CDR2 FQNEAQ. This CDR3 has 13 residues. The CDR3 region is CASSWDSSYEQYF. For the CDR3, the DNA is TGTGCCAGCAGCTGGGACAGCTCCTACGAGCAGTACTTC. Full variable domain (rest looked up from reference TRBV7-8 and TRBJ2-7): GAGVSQSPRYKVAKRGQDVALRCDPISGHVSLFWYQQALGQGPEFLTYFQNEAQLDKSGLPSDRFFAERPEGSVSTLKIQRTQQEDSAVYLCASSWDSSYEQYFGPGTRLTVT.

This clone was recorded once. V usage is TRBV9 and J usage is TRBJ1-2, with TRBD1 matching 8 bases. The CDR3 contains 14 residues. CDR1 and CDR2 (germline): SGDLS, YYNGEE. V shed 4 bases, J shed 4 bases, and the junction held 6 bases outside the gene matches. For the CDR3, the DNA is TGTGCCAGCAGCCCACGACAGGGGTTCTATGGCTACACCTTC. Translating it yields CASSPRQGFYGYTF.

This chain uses TRBV10-2 with TRBJ1-6; 9 nucleotides match TRBD1. Germline values: CDR1 WSHSY, CDR2 SAAADI. J gave up 6 bases and V 7 bases, and 1 base lay outside the gene matches. The CDR3 spans 13 residues. CDR3 sequence (DNA): TGCGCCAGCAAGACAGGGGGTAATTCACCCCTCCACTTT. Protein: CASKTGGNSPLHF.